These T cell receptor beta chains were read from a single sample in a study of T-cell reconstitution after alpha-beta-depleted transplantation in children. TCRdb reanalysed the PCR reads using MiXCR and keeps one entry per CDR3 protein. The sample has roughly 300,000 distinct CDR3 sequences, approximately 10% seen once. The specimen was PBMCs from the stem cell graft donor, collected from the stem cell graft. Source of these receptors: a human donor who donated a stem cell graft to a child with acute lymphoblastic leukemia. The CDR3 runs from the conserved cysteine through the conserved F or W.

TRBJ2-7,TRBV20-1,CSARLDSYEQYF
TRBJ2-1,TRBV24-1,CATSDINEQFF
TRBJ1-3,TRBV20-1,CSARDQQHPVLSGNTIYF
TRBJ2-7,TRBV7-3,CASSLFKKRNSGRIPYEQYF
TRBJ1-3,TRBV10-3,CAISESGQDSGNTIYF
TRBJ2-7,TRBV5-1,CASSLRGTSYEQYF
TRBJ1-2,TRBV12-3/TRBV12-4,CASSLVSNYGYTF
TRBJ1-2,TRBV7-2,CASRLDRGRYGYTF
TRBJ1-1,TRBV5-1,CASSLAGAPYSEAFF
TRBJ2-1,TRBV7-6,CASSLAGTSDYNEQFF
TRBJ1-1,TRBV10-3,CAISPATAMNTEAFF
TRBJ2-7,TRBV29-1,CSVEGQQPYEQYF
TRBJ2-7,TRBV12-3/TRBV12-4,CASSPVAREQYF
TRBJ1-2,TRBV7-2,CASSSTGRVANYGYTF
TRBJ2-7,TRBV5-5,CASSLGSYSRGTGEQYF
TRBJ2-1,TRBV4-1,CASSQADRAGYEQFF
TRBJ2-6,TRBV12-3/TRBV12-4,CASSSDRRSGANVLTF
TRBJ2-2,TRBV12-3/TRBV12-4,CASSFVAGRMNTGELFF
TRBJ2-3,TRBV5-1,CASSRSFSGASGRATDTQYF
TRBJ1-6,TRBV6-1,CASCKGLDNSPLHF
TRBJ2-2,TRBV11-2,CASSSYPLPGTTNTGELFF
TRBJ1-2,TRBV3-1,CASSQRTPSGGGYTF
TRBJ2-7,TRBV5-6,CASSLWGLTYEQYF
TRBJ2-1,TRBV14,CASSPTGVIYDNEQFF
TRBJ2-5,TRBV5-1,CASKVDVSETQYF
TRBJ2-2,TRBV9,CASSVQGSGTGELFF
TRBJ2-1,TRBV27,CASSQIGTGNYNEQFF
TRBJ2-7,TRBV7-6,CASSLGASGSGEQYF
TRBJ1-1,TRBV20-1,CSAMGGTEAFF
TRBJ2-1,TRBV15,CATSRDWGQGAWNEQFF
TRBJ1-1,TRBV7-6,CASSSRDRVSEAFF
TRBJ2-1,TRBV7-9,CASSLELDRDEQFF
TRBJ2-6,TRBV7-8,CASSYRGQAQLYGANVLTF
TRBJ2-1,TRBV4-2,CASSHTGLAGGSHNEQFF
TRBJ2-2,TRBV3-1,CASRAATLGGGPGPGELFF
TRBJ2-1,TRBV5-1,CASSTQGLAGYEQFF
TRBJ2-2,TRBV4-3,CASSQDEQSTGELFF
TRBJ2-1,TRBV20-1,CSARGGRALNEQFF
TRBJ2-7,TRBV5-1,CASSAGRDRGLYEQYF
TRBJ2-1,TRBV27,CASSFPASSYNEQFF
TRBJ2-7,TRBV6-2/TRBV6-3,CASSRGNSYEQYF